Each of the 9 T cell receptor beta chains below was sequenced from the same sample in a study of regulatory T cells in long-lasting Graves disease. As to time point: newly diagnosed GD, antithyroid drugs for less than 3 months. The TCR library was made from RNA extracted from PBMCs. To make TCR beta libraries, researchers used iRepertoire HTBI primers and Arm-PCR of CDR3 regions. MiXCR, run by TCRdb on the multiplex PCR reads, gives a single entry per CDR3 protein. The sample shows roughly 430,000 distinct CDR3 sequences, 16% of them seen only once. The same sample was also used in a study of T cells in Graves' hyperthyroidism and ophthalmopathy.

Sequenced here: peripheral blood mononuclear cells (PBMCs), sampled at new diagnosis, from a patient treated with antithyroid drugs. The source of these receptors is a woman in her 30s with Graves disease.

As to this clonotype: A much larger clone lies one base from this, so it may be a read error. J is TRBJ1-1 and V is TRBV5-1, with a weak D call TRBD1 (5 bases). The CDR3 runs 15 residues. V lost 1 base and J 0 bases, leaving 10 bases between the germline ends. CDR1 and CDR2 (germline): SGHRS, YFSETQ. The CDR3 reads CASSLSREVNTEAFF. The DNA of the CDR3 is TGCGCCAGCAGCTTGAGCAGGGAGGTGAACACTGAAGCTTTCTTT.

This clonotype was detected many times. The V call is TRBV28, the J call TRBJ2-5; the match to TRBD2 covers 8 bases. The CDR3 has 16 residues. After removal of 5 bases from V and 0 bases from J, the junction contained 8 bases not matched to a gene. CDR1 is MDHEN and CDR2 is SYDVKM in the germline V gene. The DNA of the CDR3 is TGTGCCAGCAGTCCCCGGGGAGCGGGAGACCAAGAGACCCAGTACTTC. Encoded protein: CASSPRGAGDQETQYF.

Note on this clonotype: This may be a read error, as it is one base from a much larger clone. J is TRBJ2-7 and V is TRBV6-2 or TRBV6-3; 8 bases match TRBD2. V trimming: 5 bases; J trimming: 2 bases; junction bases outside the gene matches: 8. Germline V gene data show CDR1 as MNHEY and CDR2 as SVGEGT. The CDR3 is made up of 15 amino acids. CDR3 nucleotide sequence: TGTGCCAGCAGTCCGATAGCGGGGCTAACCTACGAGCAGTACTTC. This codes for CASSPIAGLTYEQYF.

This clonotype was seen at least ten times. The CDR3 DNA sequence: TGTGCCAGCAGCCCCTCCGTAACCGACAGAAAAGAGACCCAGTACTTC. Translated: CASSPSVTDRKETQYF. V and J are TRBV14 and TRBJ2-5, with D tentatively TRBD1 (5 bases). Trimming removed 4 bases from V and 3 bases from J, with 18 bases in between. This CDR3 has 16 amino acids. From germline, CDR1 is SGHDN and CDR2 FVKESK.

A note on this clonotype: A single base is all that separates this from a far larger clone, so a read error is likely. This chain links TRBV24-1 with TRBJ2-1; TRBD2 matches at 9 bases. The CDR3 is 16 residues long. The germline V gene has CDR1 KGHDR and CDR2 SFDVKD. J gave up 5 bases and V 4 bases, and 8 bases lay outside the gene matches. CDR3 sequence (DNA): TGTGCCACCAGTGAAGTGGTAGCGGGAGCCAACAATGAGCAGTTCTTC. Translating it yields CATSEVVAGANNEQFF.

This clonotype was found many times. The rearrangement links TRBV20-1 to TRBJ2-7, with D tentatively TRBD2 (5 bases). This CDR3 has 14 amino acids. Between the trimmed V and J ends, which lost 2 bases and 6 bases, there was a span of 17 bases. CDR1 is DFQATT, CDR2 SNEGSKA, per germline (reference sequence). The CDR3 coding sequence is TGCAGTGCTAGACTGGGCGGAGGAATGTCCGAGCAGTACTTC. Its protein is CSARLGGGMSEQYF.

This clonotype was seen ten or more times. V usage is TRBV11-2 and J usage is TRBJ1-1; 10 nucleotides line up with TRBD1. The germline V gene encodes CDR1 SGHAT and CDR2 FQNNGV. The CDR3 is 19 amino acids. After removal of 2 bases from V and 3 bases from J, the junction contained 15 bases not matched to a gene. The CDR3 DNA follows: TGTGCCAGCAGCTTATACTTGAACCGACAGGGGGCTGTGTACACTGAAGCTTTCTTT. It codes for CASSLYLNRQGAVYTEAFF.

The chain combines TRBV10-2 with TRBJ1-4; possibly TRBD1 for D (6 bases). Germline CDR1 WSHSY, CDR2 SAAADI. Trimming left V 5 bases short and J 11 bases short, with 15 bases between. CDR3 length: 13 amino acids. CDR3 protein: CASSRDRLPKLFF. The CDR3 DNA follows: TGCGCCAGCAGTCGAGACAGGCTGCCCAAACTGTTTTTT.

This clonotype was found many times. The genes are TRBV20-1 and TRBJ1-2; D unresolved. The V gene's germline CDR1 is DFQATT and CDR2 SNEGSKA (reference sequence). The V gene lost 0 bases and the J gene lost 3 bases, with 14 bases spanning the gap. This CDR3 comprises 15 residues. The CDR3 DNA follows: TGCAGTGCTAGAGATCAAGGGAGCGGGGACTATGGCTACACCTTC. The encoded protein is CSARDQGSGDYGYTF.